One and the same sample provided the 25 T cell receptor beta chains below, sequenced in a study of T cells in tuberculosis. Only in-frame clones appear in the TCRdb table, and some are missing; sequencing was by immunoSEQ multiplex PCR. The top ten clones hold more than 6% of a sample with 25,000 to 35,000 clones, about 92% of them seen once. Documented time point: new active TB diagnosis, blood taken before or within 7 days of starting treatment. The source material was PBMCs, sampled at tuberculosis diagnosis. The receptors come from an adult with tuberculosis. Some clones in this sample may be carry-over from other donors' samples.

J is TRBJ2-3 and V is TRBV27; 9 bases fit TRBD1. The CDR3 loop spans 17 amino acids. Germline V gene lookup returns CDR1 MNHEY and CDR2 SMNVEV (reference sequence). V shed 6 bases and J 0 bases; nucleotides not matched to a gene: 10. The CDR3 loop reads CASRTDRGRTSTDTQYF. The DNA for the CDR3 is TGTGCCAGCAGAACGGACAGGGGAAGAACTAGCACAGATACGCAGTATTTT.

V gene TRBV6-1 combines with J gene TRBJ2-1, with 13 nucleotides matching TRBD2. The germline V gene has CDR1 MNHNS and CDR2 SASEGT. Trimming at V came to 3 bases and at J to 3 bases, leaving 2 bases not matched to a gene. The CDR3 runs 16 residues. CDR3 in amino acids: CASSDRLAGGYNEQFF. The CDR3 nucleotides are TGTGCCAGCAGTGACCGACTAGCGGGGGGCTACAATGAGCAGTTCTTC.

The rearrangement links TRBV13 to TRBJ1-2; 10 bases agree with TRBD1. The CDR3 has 18 amino acids. J gave up 1 base and V 2 bases, and 10 bases lay outside the gene matches. Germline V gives CDR1 PRHDT, CDR2 FYEKMQ (reference sequence). The CDR3, as DNA: TGTGCCAGCAGCTTACGGGGCCGACAGGGGGCCCGTAACTATGGCTACACCTTC. Its protein is CASSLRGRQGARNYGYTF.

This clone was recorded once. The chain joins TRBV27 to TRBJ2-4; D call uncertain. Germline V gene data show CDR1 as MNHEY and CDR2 as SMNVEV (reference sequence). This CDR3 has 15 amino acids. Trimming removed 5 bases from V and 0 bases from J, with 11 bases in between. As DNA, the CDR3 is TGTGCCAGCAGTCCCCTGACTGTAGCCAAAAACATTCAGTACTTC. This codes for CASSPLTVAKNIQYF.

V and J are TRBV5-4 and TRBJ1-2, with D tentatively TRBD1 (6 bases). The V gene's germline CDR1 is SGHNT and CDR2 YYREEE (reference sequence). Trimming left V 4 bases short and J 4 bases short, with 14 bases between. This CDR3 is 14 amino acids long. The CDR3 DNA follows: TGTGCCAGCAGCCCGGACAGTAGGAGCTATGGCTACACCTTC. Its protein is CASSPDSRSYGYTF.

This sequence joins TRBV4-1 and TRBJ2-1; 7 bases are shared with TRBD1. This CDR3 is 17 amino acids long. The ends lost 0 bases at V and 3 bases at J; junction bases unmatched: 8. The germline V gene has CDR1 MGHRA and CDR2 YSYEKL. The CDR3 DNA reads as TGCGCCAGCAGCCAAGACGTGGGACAGCTGATCTACAATGAGCAGTTCTTC. Translating it yields CASSQDVGQLIYNEQFF.

The chain uses TRBV9 and TRBJ2-7, with D tentatively TRBD2 (6 bases). The CDR3 spans 16 residues. CDR1 SGDLS and CDR2 YYNGEE come from the germline V gene. V gave up 0 bases and J gave up 3 bases, with 16 bases separating them. CDR3 in DNA: TGTGCCAGCAGCGTAGGAGGGACCCCGGGGGTCTACGAGCAGTACTTC. It translates to CASSVGGTPGVYEQYF.

The chain links TRBV6-5 to TRBJ1-2, with D maybe TRBD1 (6 bases). Deletions cut 0 bases from V and 4 bases from J, with 9 bases between. Germline CDR1 is MNHEY and CDR2 is SVGAGI. The CDR3 extends over 14 amino acids. CDR3 coding DNA: TGTGCCAGCAGTTACTCAACAGGGCTCTATGGCTACACCTTC. Its translation is CASSYSTGLYGYTF.

V and J are TRBV6-1 and TRBJ1-4, with D perhaps matching TRBD1 (5 bases). The CDR3 sequence is 14 residues long. Trimming removed 3 bases from V and 8 bases from J, with 13 bases in between. In germline, CDR1 is MNHNS, CDR2 SASEGT. CDR3 in DNA: TGTGCCAGCAGTGAGGGGCAAATGCGGGAAAAACTGTTTTTT. This translates into CASSEGQMREKLFF.

This chain joins TRBV30 and TRBJ1-4, with D perhaps matching TRBD1 (6 bases). The V end was cut by 2 bases, the J end by 7 bases, with 17 bases between. CDR1 is GTSNPN, CDR2 SVGIG, per germline (reference sequence). This CDR3 has 15 residues. This CDR3 is CAWSTEVGGGEKLFF. The CDR3 region has the DNA TGTGCCTGGAGTACCGAAGTGGGAGGGGGTGAAAAACTGTTTTTT.

In DNA form, the CDR3 reads TGCAGCGTTGAAATACAGGGACCCCTTGGCTACACCTTC. Its protein is CSVEIQGPLGYTF. The genes are TRBV29-1 and TRBJ1-2, with D possibly being TRBD1 (6 bases). Germline CDR1 reads SQVTM; CDR2 reads ANQGSEA. V lost 2 bases, J lost 7 bases, and 14 bases lay in between. The CDR3 covers 13 residues. The full variable domain, completed using reference TRBV29-1 and TRBJ1-2, is SAVISQKPSRDICQRGTSLTIQCQVDSQVTMMFWYRQQPGQSLTLIATANQGSEATYESGFVIDKFPISRPNLTFSTLTVSNMSPEDSSIYLCSVEIQGPLGYTFGSGTRLTVV.

This sequence joins TRBV9 and TRBJ2-4; 7 bases map to TRBD1. With 7 bases clipped from V and 6 bases from J, the junction kept 7 bases outside the gene matches. The CDR3 covers 13 residues. Germline V lookup: CDR1 SGDLS, CDR2 YYNGEE. CDR3 residues: CASGGQRGNIQYF. CDR3 in DNA: TGTGCCAGCGGGGGACAGAGGGGAAACATTCAGTACTTC.

The rearrangement joins TRBV9 to TRBJ2-1; the match to TRBD2 covers 14 bases. V was clipped by 4 bases and J by 6 bases; unmatched bases: 6. CDR3 size: 16 residues. Germline V gene sequence: CDR1 SGDLS, CDR2 YYNGEE. For the CDR3, the DNA is TGTGCCAGCAGCCCCCGACTAGCGGGGGGGCGCAATGAGCAGTTCTTC. Translation: CASSPRLAGGRNEQFF.

This sequence joins TRBV29-1 and TRBJ1-2; D ambiguous. Germline CDR1 and CDR2: SQVTM and ANQGSEA. The CDR3 spans 14 residues. V was trimmed by 7 bases and J by 5 bases, leaving 20 bases between them. CDR3 sequence reads: CSASSTPPPYGYTF. CDR3 DNA: TGCAGCGCCTCCTCGACTCCCCCGCCGTATGGCTACACCTTC.

The chain is built from TRBV7-8 and TRBJ2-3; 7 bases are a match to TRBD2. The CDR3 is 15 amino acids. Germline CDR1 and CDR2: SGHVS and FQNEAQ. The trim removed 5 bases at V and 4 bases at J, leaving 9 bases unmatched. The CDR3 sequence is CASSPPEGRADTQYF. In nucleotides, the CDR3 is TGTGCCAGCAGCCCCCCCGAAGGGAGGGCAGATACGCAGTATTTT.

V is TRBV13 and J is TRBJ2-7; D ambiguous. The ends were cut back, 0 bases at V and 4 bases at J, with 10 bases in the middle. Looked up from germline, CDR1 is PRHDT and CDR2 is FYEKMQ (reference sequence). This CDR3 has 14 amino acids. DNA of the CDR3: TGTGCCAGCAGCTTAGGGGGCTTTCTGTACGAGCAGTACTTC. Protein: CASSLGGFLYEQYF. The variable domain in full, with the rest retrieved from reference TRBV13 and TRBJ2-7, is AAGVIQSPRHLIKEKRETATLKCYPIPRHDTVYWYQQGPGQDPQFLISFYEKMQSDKGSIPDRFSAQQFSDYHSELNMSSLELGDSALYFCASSLGGFLYEQYFGPGTRLTVT.

The chain recombines TRBV27 with TRBJ1-6; the D gene is possibly TRBD1 (5 bases). The CDR3 is made up of 14 amino acids. Germline V gene sequence: CDR1 MNHEY, CDR2 SMNVEV (reference sequence). The ends were cut back, 3 bases at V and 9 bases at J, with 12 bases in the middle. CDR3 DNA: TGTGCCAGCAGTTTCAGGGATGTGTTTTCACCCCTCCACTTT. Its translation is CASSFRDVFSPLHF.

This chain connects TRBV11-2 to TRBJ1-2; weak D call: TRBD1 (5 bases). This CDR3 is 18 amino acids long. From germline, CDR1 is SGHAT and CDR2 FQNNGV. The V and J ends lost 6 bases and 3 bases respectively, with 26 bases between them. This CDR3 is CASRAYGAVGRGYYGYTF. The CDR3 DNA is TGTGCCAGCAGAGCTTATGGGGCGGTGGGAAGGGGCTACTATGGCTACACCTTC.

The chain joins TRBV5-8 to TRBJ1-1; 7 nucleotides line up with TRBD1. Germline lookup yields CDR1 SGHTS and CDR2 YDEGEE. The CDR3 length is 14 residues. The ends lost 3 bases at V and 7 bases at J; junction bases unmatched: 9. The CDR3 here is CASSYDRVYGEAFF. CDR3 DNA: TGTGCCAGCAGCTATGACAGGGTTTATGGTGAAGCTTTCTTT.

V usage is TRBV10-3 and J usage is TRBJ2-3; 13 bases are shared with TRBD2. Germline values: CDR1 ENHRY, CDR2 SYGVKD. This CDR3 is 14 amino acids long. V lost 10 bases and J lost 4; bases outside the gene matches: 5. The CDR3: CATTSGGAADTQYF. DNA for the CDR3: TGTGCCACAACTAGCGGGGGGGCCGCAGATACGCAGTATTTT.

The chain is built from TRBV19 and TRBJ1-1, with D hard to call. Between the trimmed V and J ends, which lost 3 bases and 4 bases, there was a span of 15 bases. The CDR3 covers 15 residues. Per the germline V gene, CDR1 is LNHDA and CDR2 is SQIVND (reference sequence). The CDR3 reads CASSIGGFWSTEAFF. In DNA form, the CDR3 reads TGTGCCAGTAGTATCGGAGGGTTTTGGAGCACTGAAGCTTTCTTT.

This chain links TRBV11-2 with TRBJ2-1; TRBD2 matches at 11 bases. Germline CDR1 and CDR2: SGHAT and FQNNGV. Trimming took 6 bases from V and 10 from J; bases not matched to a gene: 8. CDR3 length equals 14 residues. This CDR3 reads CASRSGTSGFEQFF. CDR3 in DNA: TGTGCCAGCAGATCCGGGACTAGCGGATTCGAGCAGTTCTTC. The whole variable domain, filled in from reference TRBV11-2 and TRBJ2-1, reads EAGVAQSPRYKIIEKRQSVAFWCNPISGHATLYWYQQILGQGPKLLIQFQNNGVVDDSQLPKDRFSAERLKGVDSTLKIQPAKLEDSAVYLCASRSGTSGFEQFFGPGTRLTVL.

V gene TRBV11-3 combines with J gene TRBJ2-7, with no clear D. Germline CDR1 and CDR2: SGHNT and YENEEA. This CDR3 has 13 residues. V lost 2 bases and J lost 0, with 5 bases in between. The CDR3 nucleotides read TGTGCCAGCAGCTTATTTAGCTCCTACGAGCAGTACTTC. Residues: CASSLFSSYEQYF.

This clone was counted a few times. This chain joins TRBV6-6 and TRBJ1-5; no reliable D call. The CDR3 length is 13 residues. Germline V gives CDR1 MNHNY, CDR2 SVGAGI (reference sequence). Trimming took off 0 bases at V and 7 bases at J, with 7 bases between the two ends. Here the CDR3 reads CASSYSPGQPQHF. CDR3 coding DNA: TGTGCCAGCAGTTACTCGCCGGGACAGCCCCAGCATTTT.

This chain connects TRBV9 to TRBJ2-6; TRBD2 matches 9 bases. The V segment lost 0 bases and the J segment 0 bases; nucleotides outside the gene matches: 13. Germline V gene sequence: CDR1 SGDLS, CDR2 YYNGEE. The CDR3 length is 21 residues. This CDR3 reads CASSVAQPRAGGISGANVLTF. The CDR3 coding sequence is TGTGCCAGCAGCGTAGCCCAGCCTAGAGCGGGGGGAATCTCTGGGGCCAACGTCCTGACTTTC.